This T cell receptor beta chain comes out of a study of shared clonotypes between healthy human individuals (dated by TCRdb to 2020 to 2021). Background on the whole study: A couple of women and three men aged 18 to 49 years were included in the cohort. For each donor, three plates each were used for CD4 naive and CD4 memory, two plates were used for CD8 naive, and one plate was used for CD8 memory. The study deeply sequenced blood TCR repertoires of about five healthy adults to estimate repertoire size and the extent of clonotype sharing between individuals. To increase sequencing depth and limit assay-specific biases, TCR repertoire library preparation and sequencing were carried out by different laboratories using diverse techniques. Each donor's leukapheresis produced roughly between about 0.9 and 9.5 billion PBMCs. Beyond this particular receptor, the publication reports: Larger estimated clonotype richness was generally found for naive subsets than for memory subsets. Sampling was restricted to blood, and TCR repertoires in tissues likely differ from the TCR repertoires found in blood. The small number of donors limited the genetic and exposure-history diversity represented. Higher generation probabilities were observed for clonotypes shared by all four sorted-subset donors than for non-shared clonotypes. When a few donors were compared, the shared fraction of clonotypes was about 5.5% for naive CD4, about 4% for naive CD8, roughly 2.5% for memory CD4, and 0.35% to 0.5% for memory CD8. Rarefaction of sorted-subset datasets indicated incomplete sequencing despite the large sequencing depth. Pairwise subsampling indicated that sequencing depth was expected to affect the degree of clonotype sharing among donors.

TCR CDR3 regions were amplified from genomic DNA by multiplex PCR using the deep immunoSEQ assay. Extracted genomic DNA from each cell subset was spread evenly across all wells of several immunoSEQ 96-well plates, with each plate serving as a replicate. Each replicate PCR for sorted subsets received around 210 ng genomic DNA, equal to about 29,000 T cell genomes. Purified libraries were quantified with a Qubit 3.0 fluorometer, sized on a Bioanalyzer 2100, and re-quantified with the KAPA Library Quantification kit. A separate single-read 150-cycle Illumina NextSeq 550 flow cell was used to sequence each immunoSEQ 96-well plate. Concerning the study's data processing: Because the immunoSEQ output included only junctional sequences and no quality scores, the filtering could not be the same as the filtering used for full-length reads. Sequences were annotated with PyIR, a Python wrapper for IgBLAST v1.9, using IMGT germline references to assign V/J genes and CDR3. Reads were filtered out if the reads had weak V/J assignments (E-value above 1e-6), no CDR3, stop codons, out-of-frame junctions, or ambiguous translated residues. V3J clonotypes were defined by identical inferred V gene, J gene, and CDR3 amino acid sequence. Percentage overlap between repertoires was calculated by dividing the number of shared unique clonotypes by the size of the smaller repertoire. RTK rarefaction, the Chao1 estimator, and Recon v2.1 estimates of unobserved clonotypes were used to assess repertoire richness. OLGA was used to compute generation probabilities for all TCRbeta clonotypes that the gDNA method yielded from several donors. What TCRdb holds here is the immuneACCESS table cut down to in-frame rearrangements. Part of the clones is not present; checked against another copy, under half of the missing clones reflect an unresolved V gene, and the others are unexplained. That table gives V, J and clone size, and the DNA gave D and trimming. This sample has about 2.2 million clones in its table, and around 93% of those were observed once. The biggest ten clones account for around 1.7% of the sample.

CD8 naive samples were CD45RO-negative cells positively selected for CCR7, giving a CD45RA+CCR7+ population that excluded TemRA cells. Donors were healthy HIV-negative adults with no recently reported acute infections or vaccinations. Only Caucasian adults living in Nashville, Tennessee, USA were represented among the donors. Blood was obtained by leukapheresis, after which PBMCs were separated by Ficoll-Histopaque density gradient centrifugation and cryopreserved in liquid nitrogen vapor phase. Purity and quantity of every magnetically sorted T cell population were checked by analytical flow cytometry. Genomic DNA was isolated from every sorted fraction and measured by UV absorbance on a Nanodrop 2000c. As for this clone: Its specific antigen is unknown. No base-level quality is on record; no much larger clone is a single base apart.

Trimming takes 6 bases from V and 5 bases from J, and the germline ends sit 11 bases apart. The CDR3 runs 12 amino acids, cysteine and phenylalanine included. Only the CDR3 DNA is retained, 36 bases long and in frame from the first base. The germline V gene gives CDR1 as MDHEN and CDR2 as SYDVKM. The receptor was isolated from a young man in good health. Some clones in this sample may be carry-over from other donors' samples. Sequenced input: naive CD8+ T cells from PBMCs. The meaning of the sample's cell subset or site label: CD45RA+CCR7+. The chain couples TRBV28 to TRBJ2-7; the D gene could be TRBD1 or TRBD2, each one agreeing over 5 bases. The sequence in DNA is TGTGCCAGCAGCGGGGACGGCGACGAGCAGTACTTC. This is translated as CASSGDGDEQYF.